This T cell receptor (beta chain) was profiled in a study of CD8 T cells in Susac syndrome. Study results and caveats: Within Susac syndrome CD4+ T cell repertoires, clonal expansion was not evident.

The authors carried out high-throughput sequencing of TCR beta. They applied it to CD8+ and CD4+ T cells obtained from blood. A quantity of roughly 0.5 to 1 ug RNA underwent reverse transcription using random hexamers. Amplification of TCR beta CDR3 across 54 Vbeta and 13 Jbeta was performed with immunoSEQ multiplex PCR. Each CDR3 protein is one row after TCRdb ran MiXCR on the immunoSEQ multiplex PCR reads. The table records 170,000 or so distinct CDR3 sequences, roughly 94% of them present only once. Worth noting for this clonotype: The antigen is undetermined.

This clonotype was obtained from a human donor with Susac syndrome. Sequencing was done on a sample of CD4+ T cells from PBMCs.

For the CDR3, the DNA is TGTGCCTGGAGTTTTGGACAGGGGGACCAGCCCCAGCATTTT. This sequence encodes CAWSFGQGDQPQHF. V and J are TRBV30 and TRBJ1-5; TRBD1 aligns across 10 bases. The V gene's germline CDR1 is GTSNPN and CDR2 SVGIG (reference sequence). Trimming at V came to 2 bases and at J to 7 bases, leaving 5 bases not matched to a gene. The length of the CDR3 is 14 residues.